This T cell receptor (beta chain) was found in a study of T cell changes during pregnancy in multiple sclerosis. Profiling relied on immunoSEQ multiplex PCR, and the TCRdb table lists in-frame clones only, not all of them. The data hold about 76,000 clones, with roughly 90% observed a single time. V shed 6 bases and J shed 5 bases, with 19 bases lying between them. Germline loops: CDR1 ENHRY, CDR2 SYGVKD. This CDR3 is 15 amino acids long. The sequencing used peripheral blood, collected after pregnancy. The chain joins TRBV10-3 to TRBJ2-5, with D perhaps matching TRBD1 (6 bases). This receptor was taken from a female donor in good health, enrolled as a control in a pregnancy study. The chain's CDR3 is CAISTGTGTGETQYF. The CDR3 bases are TGTGCCATCAGCACAGGGACGGGTACAGGGGAGACCCAGTACTTC.